This entry lists 12 T cell receptor beta chains sequenced from one sample in a study of CD8+ T cells in alopecia areata (dated by TCRdb to 2016 to 2019). The library relied on the immunoSEQ multiplex PCR assay. RNA was extracted from all samples and reverse transcribed into cDNA as template for TCR sequencing. Here the immuneACCESS table is served through TCRdb, limited to in-frame sequences with V and J called. Missing clones are a known gap in these copies; in checked studies unresolved V genes cover under half, and the rest lacks a known reason. The sample records fewer than 200,000 clones, 50% to 75% of which are singletons. The biggest ten clones account for roughly 16% of the sample. This specimen's treatment or condition label, interpreted: oral pan-JAK inhibitor, 5-10 mg twice daily. This specimen was CD4+ T cells sorted from blood, taken at approximately week 60, from a patient treated with tofacitinib. These TCRs come from a human donor with alopecia areata.

This clone turned up a few times. The chain has TRBV7-2 and TRBJ2-5, with 7 positions matching TRBD2. After removal of 3 bases from V and 5 bases from J, the junction contained 9 bases not matched to a gene. In germline, CDR1 is SGHTA, CDR2 FQGNSA. The CDR3 has 15 amino acids. The CDR3 nucleotides are TGTGCCAGCAGCTTGATGACTAGCAGTTTGGAGACCCAGTACTTC. Translation: CASSLMTSSLETQYF.

The sample holds a few counts of this clone. The rearrangement links TRBV29-1 to TRBJ2-1; D possibly uses TRBD1 or TRBD2 (5 bases each). The CDR3 runs 10 residues. The V gene's germline CDR1 is SQVTM and CDR2 ANQGSEA. Trimming left V 6 bases short and J 9 bases short, with 9 bases between. The CDR3, as DNA: TGCAGCGTCGGGGCGTTTGAGCAGTTCTTC. Translation: CSVGAFEQFF.

In its sample, this clone was seen once. The chain links TRBV7-9 to TRBJ2-7, with D possibly matching TRBD2 (6 bases). Germline CDR1 SEHNR, CDR2 FQNEAQ (reference sequence). The CDR3 has 14 residues. V was cut by 0 bases and J by 6 bases, with 12 bases left in between. CDR3 in DNA: TGTGCCAGCAGCTTAGCGCTCCGGGGGTCCGAGCAGTACTTC. The encoded protein is CASSLALRGSEQYF.

This chain joins TRBV25-1 and TRBJ1-6; D gene uncertain. Germline CDR1 reads MGHDK; CDR2 reads SYGVNS. The V and J ends lost 8 bases and 6 bases respectively, with 14 bases between them. This CDR3 has 14 amino acids. CDR3 protein: CASSPGVVNSPLHF. CDR3 in DNA: TGTGCCAGCTCACCCGGGGTAGTTAATTCACCCCTCCACTTT.

The chain combines TRBV6-5 with TRBJ2-7; 10 positions match TRBD2. Looked up from germline, CDR1 is MNHEY and CDR2 is SVGAGI. The V and J ends lost 7 bases and 2 bases, in that order; junction bases with no gene match: 5. The CDR3 has 14 amino acids. The CDR3, as DNA: TGTGCCAGCACCCAGAGCGGGAGGGCCTACGAGCAGTACTTC. Amino acid sequence: CASTQSGRAYEQYF.

The gene calls are TRBV7-2 and TRBJ2-4; D is undetermined. Trimming shortened V by 2 bases and J by 7 bases, and 12 bases separated the two germline ends. CDR3 length: 14 residues. CDR1 and CDR2 from the germline V gene are SGHTA and FQGNSA. The CDR3 protein is CASSLFPSMNIQYF. The CDR3 coding sequence is TGTGCCAGCAGCTTATTCCCGAGCATGAACATTCAGTACTTC.

The chain has TRBV19 and TRBJ2-3; a possible D gene is TRBD1 (6 bases). Germline lookup yields CDR1 LNHDA and CDR2 SQIVND (reference sequence). CDR3 length: 13 residues. Trimming cost V 10 bases and J 0 bases, with 11 bases left between them. This CDR3 reads CATKGGSTDTQYF. The CDR3 DNA sequence: TGTGCCACAAAAGGGGGAAGCACAGATACGCAGTATTTT.

V usage is TRBV27 and J usage is TRBJ1-2; no reliable D call. In germline, CDR1 is MNHEY, CDR2 SMNVEV (reference sequence). The CDR3 contains 14 residues. Trimming took 0 bases from V and 4 from J, leaving 9 bases between them. The CDR3 sequence is CASSLSWQSYGYTF. The CDR3 region has the DNA TGTGCCAGCAGTTTATCTTGGCAGAGCTATGGCTACACCTTC.

This clone was recorded once. V usage is TRBV30 and J usage is TRBJ1-5; 8 bases are a match to TRBD1. Germline V gene sequence: CDR1 GTSNPN, CDR2 SVGIG (reference sequence). V was clipped by 3 bases and J by 3 bases; unmatched bases: 10. There are 16 residues in the CDR3. CDR3: CAWSMVTGDFNQPQHF. For the CDR3, the DNA is TGTGCCTGGAGCATGGTGACAGGGGACTTCAATCAGCCCCAGCATTTT. Variable domain in full (rest from reference TRBV30 and TRBJ1-5): SQTIHQWPATLVQPVGSPLSLECTVEGTSNPNLYWYRQAAGRGLQLLFYSVGIGQISSEVPQNLSASRPQDRQFILSSKKLLLSDSGFYLCAWSMVTGDFNQPQHFGDGTRLSIL.

The rearrangement links TRBV9 to TRBJ1-2, with a tentative D call TRBD1 (6 bases). Germline lookup yields CDR1 SGDLS and CDR2 YYNGEE. V was cut by 6 bases and J by 4 bases, with 13 bases left in between. The CDR3 runs 13 residues. The CDR3 region has the DNA TGTGCCAGCACCCTGACAGGTGGCTATGGCTACACCTTC. Residues: CASTLTGGYGYTF.

This clone was seen a handful of times. The CDR3 sequence is CASRRDRNQPQHF. CDR3 nucleotide sequence: TGTGCCAGTAGGCGGGACCGCAATCAGCCCCAGCATTTT. The chain employs TRBV19 and TRBJ1-5, with D perhaps matching TRBD1 (5 bases). Per the germline V gene, CDR1 is LNHDA and CDR2 is SQIVND (reference sequence). The CDR3 sequence is 13 residues long. Trimming stripped 6 bases from V and 2 bases from J, with 8 bases between. The full variable domain, its missing parts supplied by reference TRBV19 and TRBJ1-5, is DGGITQSPKYLFRKEGQNVTLSCEQNLNHDAMYWYRQDPGQGLRLIYYSQIVNDFQKGDIAEGYSVSREKKESFPLTVTSAQKNPTAFYLCASRRDRNQPQHFGDGTRLSIL.

The CDR3: CASSYYRGDEAFF. The CDR3 DNA is TGTGCCAGCAGTTACTACAGGGGGGATGAAGCTTTCTTT. V is TRBV6-5 and J is TRBJ1-1, with 8 bases lining up with TRBD1. Germline values: CDR1 MNHEY, CDR2 SVGAGI. V was clipped by 1 base and J by 7 bases; unmatched bases: 2. The CDR3 spans 13 residues.